The clone carrying this TCR beta chain was recorded many times. This sample is drawn from a study of early T cells in non-severe SARS-CoV-2 infection. Germline V gene data show CDR1 as SGHVS and CDR2 as FNYEAQ. V lost 5 bases and J 3 bases, leaving 10 bases between the germline ends. The CDR3 covers 13 residues. cDNA molecules, individually, were tagged with unique molecular identifiers. TCRdb itself ran the 5' RACE reads through MiXCR, one entry per CDR3 protein. The sample includes approximately 31,000 distinct CDR3 sequences, more than 4.5% of them seen just once. The sequenced material came from whole blood. The source is an adult who was a healthcare worker with PCR-confirmed SARS-CoV-2 infection or an uninfected control (not recorded which). This rearrangement joins TRBV7-6 to TRBJ1-2, with D tentatively TRBD1 (5 bases). The CDR3 loop is CASSLGQDYGYTF. The CDR3 bases are TGTGCCAGCAGCCTAGGACAAGACTATGGCTACACCTTC.